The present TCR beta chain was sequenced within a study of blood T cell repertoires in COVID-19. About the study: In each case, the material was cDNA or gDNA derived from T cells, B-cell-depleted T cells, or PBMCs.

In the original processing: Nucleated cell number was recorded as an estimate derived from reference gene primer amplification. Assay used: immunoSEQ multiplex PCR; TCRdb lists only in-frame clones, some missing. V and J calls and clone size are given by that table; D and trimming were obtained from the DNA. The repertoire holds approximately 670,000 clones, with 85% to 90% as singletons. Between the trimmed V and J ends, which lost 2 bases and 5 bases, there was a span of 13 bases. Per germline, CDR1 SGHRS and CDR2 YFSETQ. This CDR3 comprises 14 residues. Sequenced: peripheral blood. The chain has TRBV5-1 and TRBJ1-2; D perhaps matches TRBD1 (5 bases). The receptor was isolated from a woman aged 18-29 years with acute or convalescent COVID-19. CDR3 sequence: CASSFLGEGYGYTF. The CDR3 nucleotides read TGCGCCAGCAGCTTTTTAGGGGAGGGATATGGCTACACCTTC. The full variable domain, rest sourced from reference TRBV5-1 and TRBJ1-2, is KAGVTQTPRYLIKTRGQQVTLSCSPISGHRSVSWYQQTPGQGLQFLFEYFSETQRNKGNFPGRFSGRQFSNSRSEMNVSTLELGDSALYLCASSFLGEGYGYTFGSGTRLTVV.